A single sample is the source of the 5 T cell receptor beta chains below, sequenced in a study of T cells in localized non-small cell lung cancer. The protocol was immunoSEQ multiplex PCR, while the TCRdb copy is restricted to in-frame clones and leaves out a portion. The sample holds about 33,000 clones; 85% to 90% are singletons and the top ten take around 4.5%. The specimen comprised peripheral blood, sampled before any cancer treatment. These receptor sequences come from a man aged 40 to 70 with stage I lung adenocarcinoma.

The chain couples TRBV10-3 to TRBJ2-1, with TRBD1 identical over 7 bases. V was pared by 6 bases and J by 1 base, with 6 bases of the junction left unmatched. The CDR3 spans 15 residues. The germline gives CDR1 ENHRY, CDR2 SYGVKD. The CDR3 reads CAISGQERSYNEQFF. CDR3 bases: TGTGCCATCAGCGGACAGGAGAGATCCTACAATGAGCAGTTCTTC.

The J gene is TRBJ1-2, the V gene TRBV19; tentatively, D is TRBD1 (5 bases). The germline V and J ends were trimmed by 9 bases and 4 bases, with 15 bases remaining between them. The CDR3 is 13 residues long. Germline V gives CDR1 LNHDA, CDR2 SQIVND (reference sequence). The CDR3 DNA is TGTGCCAGCTGGGGGGGTATGAGCTATGGCTACACCTTC. Amino acid sequence: CASWGGMSYGYTF.

The chain links TRBV18 to TRBJ2-5, with TRBD1 as a possible D gene (5 bases). Trimming removed 3 bases at V and 2 bases at J, with 10 bases between. From germline, CDR1 is KGHSH and CDR2 LQKENI. CDR3 length equals 14 residues. In DNA form, the CDR3 reads TGTGCCAGCTCACCTCTGGACAAACAAGAGACCCAGTACTTC. Its translation: CASSPLDKQETQYF.

This rearrangement joins TRBV15 to TRBJ2-2; 9 nucleotides match TRBD2. The V and J ends lost 0 bases and 5 bases, in that order; junction bases with no gene match: 7. Germline loops: CDR1 LNHNV, CDR2 YYDKDF (reference sequence). The CDR3 runs to 17 residues. The CDR3 bases are TGTGCCACCAGCAGAGATTGGGCTAGCGGGGAAACCGGGGAGCTGTTTTTT. Its translation: CATSRDWASGETGELFF.

This clone was counted between two and nine times. The chain combines TRBV5-6 with TRBJ1-5; the D is unclear. CDR3 length equals 13 residues. Germline lookup yields CDR1 SGHDT and CDR2 YYEEEE. V was pared by 0 bases and J by 4 bases, with 5 bases between. In DNA, the CDR3 is TGTGCCAGCAGCTTGGGTTGGAATCAGCCCCAGCATTTT. This gives the protein CASSLGWNQPQHF.